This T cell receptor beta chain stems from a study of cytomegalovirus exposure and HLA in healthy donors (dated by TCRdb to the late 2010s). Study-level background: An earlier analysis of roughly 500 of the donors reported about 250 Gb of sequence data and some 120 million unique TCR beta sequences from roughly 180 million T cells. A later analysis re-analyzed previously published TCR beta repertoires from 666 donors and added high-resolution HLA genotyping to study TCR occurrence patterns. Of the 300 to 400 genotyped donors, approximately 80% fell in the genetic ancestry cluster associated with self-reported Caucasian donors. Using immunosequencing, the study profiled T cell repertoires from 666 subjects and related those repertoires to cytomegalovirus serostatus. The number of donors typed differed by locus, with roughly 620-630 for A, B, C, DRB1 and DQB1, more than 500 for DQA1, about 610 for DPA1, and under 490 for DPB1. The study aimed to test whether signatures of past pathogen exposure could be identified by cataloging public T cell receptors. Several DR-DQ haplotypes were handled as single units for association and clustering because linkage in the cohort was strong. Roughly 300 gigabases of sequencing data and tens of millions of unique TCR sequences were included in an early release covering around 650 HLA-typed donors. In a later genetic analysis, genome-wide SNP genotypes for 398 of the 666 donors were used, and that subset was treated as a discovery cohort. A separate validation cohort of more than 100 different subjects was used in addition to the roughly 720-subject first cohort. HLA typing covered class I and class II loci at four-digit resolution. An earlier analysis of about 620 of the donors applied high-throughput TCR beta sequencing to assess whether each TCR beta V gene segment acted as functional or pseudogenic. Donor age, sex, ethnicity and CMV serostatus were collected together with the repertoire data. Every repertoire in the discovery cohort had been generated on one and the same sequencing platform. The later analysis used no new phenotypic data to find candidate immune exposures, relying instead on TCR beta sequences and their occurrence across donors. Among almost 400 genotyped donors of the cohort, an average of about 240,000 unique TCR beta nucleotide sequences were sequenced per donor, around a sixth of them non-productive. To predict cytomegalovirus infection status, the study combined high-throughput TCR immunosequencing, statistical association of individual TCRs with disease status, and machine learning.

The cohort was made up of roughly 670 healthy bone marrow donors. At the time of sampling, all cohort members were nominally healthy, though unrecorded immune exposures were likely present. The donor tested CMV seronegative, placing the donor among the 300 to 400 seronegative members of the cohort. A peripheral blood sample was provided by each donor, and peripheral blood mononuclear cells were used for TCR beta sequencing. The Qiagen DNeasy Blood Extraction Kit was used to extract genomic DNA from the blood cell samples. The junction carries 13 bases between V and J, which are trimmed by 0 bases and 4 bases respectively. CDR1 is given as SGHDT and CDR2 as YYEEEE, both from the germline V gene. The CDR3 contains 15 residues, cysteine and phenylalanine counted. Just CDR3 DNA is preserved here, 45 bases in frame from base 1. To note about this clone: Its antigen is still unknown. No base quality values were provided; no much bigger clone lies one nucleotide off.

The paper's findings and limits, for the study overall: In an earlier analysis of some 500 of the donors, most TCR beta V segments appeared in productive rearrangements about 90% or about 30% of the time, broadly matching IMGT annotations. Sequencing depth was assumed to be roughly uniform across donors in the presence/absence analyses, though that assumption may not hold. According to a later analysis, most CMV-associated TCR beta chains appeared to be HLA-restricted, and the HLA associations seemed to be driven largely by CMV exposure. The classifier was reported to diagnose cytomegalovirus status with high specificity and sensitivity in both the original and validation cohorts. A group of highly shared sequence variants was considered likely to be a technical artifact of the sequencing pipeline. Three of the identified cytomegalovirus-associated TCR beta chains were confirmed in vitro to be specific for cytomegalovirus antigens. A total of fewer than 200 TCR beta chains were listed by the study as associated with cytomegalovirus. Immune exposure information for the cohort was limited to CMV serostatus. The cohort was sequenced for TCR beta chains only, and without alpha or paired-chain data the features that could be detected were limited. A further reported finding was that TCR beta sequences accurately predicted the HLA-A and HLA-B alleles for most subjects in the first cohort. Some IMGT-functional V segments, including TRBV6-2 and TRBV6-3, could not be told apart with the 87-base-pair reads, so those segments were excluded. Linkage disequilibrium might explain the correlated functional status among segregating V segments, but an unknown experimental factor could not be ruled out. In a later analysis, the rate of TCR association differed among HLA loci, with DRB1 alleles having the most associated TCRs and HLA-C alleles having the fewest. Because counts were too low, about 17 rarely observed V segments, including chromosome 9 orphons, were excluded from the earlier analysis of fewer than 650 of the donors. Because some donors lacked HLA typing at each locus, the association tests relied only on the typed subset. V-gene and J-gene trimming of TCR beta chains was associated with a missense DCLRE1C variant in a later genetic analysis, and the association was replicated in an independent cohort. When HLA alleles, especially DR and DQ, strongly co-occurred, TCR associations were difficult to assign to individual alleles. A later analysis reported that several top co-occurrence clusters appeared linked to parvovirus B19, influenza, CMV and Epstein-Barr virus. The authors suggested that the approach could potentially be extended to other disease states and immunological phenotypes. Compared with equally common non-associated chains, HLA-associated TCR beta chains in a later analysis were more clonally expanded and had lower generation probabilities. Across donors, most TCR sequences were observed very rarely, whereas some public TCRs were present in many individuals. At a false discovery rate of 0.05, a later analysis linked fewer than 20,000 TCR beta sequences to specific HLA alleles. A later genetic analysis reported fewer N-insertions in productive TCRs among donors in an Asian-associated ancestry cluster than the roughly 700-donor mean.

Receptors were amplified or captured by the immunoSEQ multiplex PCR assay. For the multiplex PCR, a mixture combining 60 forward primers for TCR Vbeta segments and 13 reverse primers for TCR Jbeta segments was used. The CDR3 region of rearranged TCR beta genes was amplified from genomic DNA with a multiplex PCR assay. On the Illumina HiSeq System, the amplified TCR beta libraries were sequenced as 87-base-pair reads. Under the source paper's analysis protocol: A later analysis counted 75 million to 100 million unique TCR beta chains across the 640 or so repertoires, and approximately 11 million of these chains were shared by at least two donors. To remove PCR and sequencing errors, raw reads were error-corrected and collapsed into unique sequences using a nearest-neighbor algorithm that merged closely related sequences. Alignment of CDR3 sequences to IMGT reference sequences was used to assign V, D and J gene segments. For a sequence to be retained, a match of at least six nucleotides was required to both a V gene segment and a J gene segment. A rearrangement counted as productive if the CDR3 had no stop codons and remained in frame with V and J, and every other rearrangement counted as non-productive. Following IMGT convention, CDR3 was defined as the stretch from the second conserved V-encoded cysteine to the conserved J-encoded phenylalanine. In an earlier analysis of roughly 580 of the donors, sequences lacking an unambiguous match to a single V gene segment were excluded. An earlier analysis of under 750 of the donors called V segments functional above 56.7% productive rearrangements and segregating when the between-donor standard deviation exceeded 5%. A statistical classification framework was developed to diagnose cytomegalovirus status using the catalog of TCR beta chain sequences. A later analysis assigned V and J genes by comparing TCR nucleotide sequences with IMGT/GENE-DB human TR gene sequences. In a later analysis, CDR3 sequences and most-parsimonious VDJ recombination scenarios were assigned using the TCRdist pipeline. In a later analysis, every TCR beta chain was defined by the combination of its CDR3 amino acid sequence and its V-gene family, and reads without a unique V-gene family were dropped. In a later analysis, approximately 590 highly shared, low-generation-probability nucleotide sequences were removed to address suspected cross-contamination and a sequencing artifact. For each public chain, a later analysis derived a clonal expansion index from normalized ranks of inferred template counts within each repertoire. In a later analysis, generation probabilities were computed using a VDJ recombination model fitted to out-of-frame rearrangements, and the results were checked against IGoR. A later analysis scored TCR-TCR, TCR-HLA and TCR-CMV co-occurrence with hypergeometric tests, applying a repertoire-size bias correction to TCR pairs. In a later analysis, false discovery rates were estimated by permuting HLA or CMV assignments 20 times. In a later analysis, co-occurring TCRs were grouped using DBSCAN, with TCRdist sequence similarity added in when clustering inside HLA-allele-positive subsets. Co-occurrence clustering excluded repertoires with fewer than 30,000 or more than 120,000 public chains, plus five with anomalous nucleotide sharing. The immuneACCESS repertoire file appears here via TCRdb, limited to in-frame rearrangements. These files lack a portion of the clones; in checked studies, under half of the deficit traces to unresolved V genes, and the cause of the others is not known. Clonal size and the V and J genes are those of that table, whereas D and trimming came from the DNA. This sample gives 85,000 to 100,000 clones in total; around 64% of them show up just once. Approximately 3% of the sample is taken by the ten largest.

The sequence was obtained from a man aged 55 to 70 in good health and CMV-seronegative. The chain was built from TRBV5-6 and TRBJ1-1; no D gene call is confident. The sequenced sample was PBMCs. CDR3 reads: CASSLGQAVGTEAFF. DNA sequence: TGTGCCAGCAGCTTGGGGCAGGCCGTCGGCACTGAAGCTTTCTTT. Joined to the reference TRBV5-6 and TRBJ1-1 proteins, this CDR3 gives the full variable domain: DAGVTQSPTHLIKTRGQQVTLRCSPKSGHDTVSWYQQALGQGPQFIFQYYEEEERQRGNFPDRFSGHQFPNYSSELNVNALLLGDSALYLCASSLGQAVGTEAFFGQGTRLTVV.